A single count supports the clone carrying this TCR beta chain. The germline CDR1 and CDR2 sequences are SNHLY and FYNNEI. V lost 4 bases, J lost 0 bases, and 10 bases stayed unmatched. The CDR3 loop spans 18 amino acids. The data belong to a study of blood T cell repertoires in COVID-19. Across the whole study: Acute and convalescent COVID-19 samples came from the United States, Italy and Spain. Sample material is recorded as cDNA or gDNA derived from T cells, B-cell-depleted T cells, or PBMCs.

Original processing notes: It was from reference gene primer amplification that nucleated cell counts were estimated. TCRdb's copy holds only in-frame clones and misses some; the assay was immunoSEQ multiplex PCR. V and J calls and clone size are those listed in that table; D and trimming were worked out from the DNA. The sample contains 300,000 or so clones, around 90% of which appear only once. The chain employs TRBV2 and TRBJ2-1, with 9 bases identical to TRBD2. Sequencing was done on a sample of peripheral blood. The origin of this receptor is a man aged 18 to 30 who had recovered from COVID-19. CDR3 sequence (DNA): TGTGCCAGCAGTGTAAAGCGGGGGGAACCGAGCTCCTACAATGAGCAGTTCTTC. Its protein is CASSVKRGEPSSYNEQFF.